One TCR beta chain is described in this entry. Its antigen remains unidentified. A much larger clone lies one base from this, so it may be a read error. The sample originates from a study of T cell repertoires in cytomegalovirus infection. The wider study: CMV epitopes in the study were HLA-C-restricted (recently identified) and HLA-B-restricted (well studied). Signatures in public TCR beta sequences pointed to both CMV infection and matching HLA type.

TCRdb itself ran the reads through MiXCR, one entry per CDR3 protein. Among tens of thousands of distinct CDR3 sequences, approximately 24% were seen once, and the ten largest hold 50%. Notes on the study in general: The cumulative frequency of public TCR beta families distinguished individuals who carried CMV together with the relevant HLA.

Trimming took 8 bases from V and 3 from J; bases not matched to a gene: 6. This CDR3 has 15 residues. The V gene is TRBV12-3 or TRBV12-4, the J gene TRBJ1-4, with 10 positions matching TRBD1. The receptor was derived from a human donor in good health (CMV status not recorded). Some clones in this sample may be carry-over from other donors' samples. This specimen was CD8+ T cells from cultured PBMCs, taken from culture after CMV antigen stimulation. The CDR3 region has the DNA TGTGCCAGCGGAGGGACAGGGGATTCTAATGAAAAACTGTTTTTT. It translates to CASGGTGDSNEKLFF.